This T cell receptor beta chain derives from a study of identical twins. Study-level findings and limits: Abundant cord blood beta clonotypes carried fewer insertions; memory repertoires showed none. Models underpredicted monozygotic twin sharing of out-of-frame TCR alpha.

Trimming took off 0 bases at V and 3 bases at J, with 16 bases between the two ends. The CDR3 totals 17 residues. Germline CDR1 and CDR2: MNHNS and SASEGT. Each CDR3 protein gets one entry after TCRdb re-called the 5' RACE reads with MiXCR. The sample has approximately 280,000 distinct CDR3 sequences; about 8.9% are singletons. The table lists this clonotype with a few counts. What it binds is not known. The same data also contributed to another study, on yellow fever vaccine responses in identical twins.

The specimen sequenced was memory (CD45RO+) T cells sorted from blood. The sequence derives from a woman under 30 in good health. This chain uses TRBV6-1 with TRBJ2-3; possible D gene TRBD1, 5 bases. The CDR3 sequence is CASSEALAGRVTDTQYF. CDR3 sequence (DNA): TGTGCCAGCAGTGAAGCGCTTGCAGGGCGAGTTACAGATACGCAGTATTTT.